The next 2 T cell receptor beta chains were all read from a single sample in a study of PD-L1 blockade in urothelial cancer. Described time point: peripheral blood 6 weeks after treatment start. Repertoires were generated with immunoSEQ multiplex PCR, while TCRdb's copy carries only in-frame clones and drops some. The data contain some 120,000 clones, more than 75% of them singletons. The sequencing used PBMCs, collected around atezolizumab (anti-PD-L1) treatment. These receptors came from a man between 45 and 60 years old with urothelial cancer.

The chain carries TRBV18 and TRBJ2-1; TRBD2 might be the D (5 bases). This CDR3 has 12 amino acids. CDR1 KGHSH and CDR2 LQKENI come from the germline V gene. The V gene lost 8 bases and the J gene lost 6 bases, with 11 bases spanning the gap. The CDR3 DNA is TGTGCCAGCGAACTAACTAGCAATGAGCAGTTCTTC. Its protein is CASELTSNEQFF.

The genes are TRBV4-1 and TRBJ2-2; unclear D gene. V was pared by 5 bases and J by 4 bases, with 14 bases between. CDR3 length: 15 residues. The V gene's germline CDR1 is MGHRA and CDR2 YSYEKL. The CDR3, as DNA: TGCGCCAGCAGCTCCCTGGCGGCGAGCACCGGGGAGCTGTTTTTT. The encoded protein is CASSSLAASTGELFF.